Sequencing of this T cell receptor (beta chain) was carried out in a study of blood T cell repertoires in COVID-19. Study-level information: PBMCs, B-cell-depleted T cells, or T cells provided the cDNA or gDNA that made up the material.

Losses at the gene ends were 2 bases for V and 5 bases for J; bases not matched to a gene: 3. The CDR3 totals 14 residues. CDR1 is SGHDT, CDR2 YYEEEE, per germline. Residents of about two dozen US areas, aged roughly 18 to 89 years, made up the participants. Generated by immunoSEQ multiplex PCR, the TCRdb table keeps only in-frame clones and is missing some. The table lists approximately 82,000 clones, around 89% of them singletons. The chain links TRBV5-6 to TRBJ1-1; TRBD1 aligns across 10 bases. The specimen was PBMCs or T cells enriched from blood (not recorded which). The receptor was isolated from a woman between 50 and 59 years old with acute COVID-19. The CDR3: CASSFGQGETEAFF. CDR3 DNA sequence: TGTGCCAGCAGCTTTGGACAGGGGGAAACTGAAGCTTTCTTT.